This entry lists 14 T cell receptor beta chains sequenced from one sample in a study of T-cell reconstitution after alpha-beta-depleted transplantation in children. It was with unique molecular identifiers that the TCRbeta library was prepared. Using its own MiXCR run on the PCR reads, TCRdb lists one record per CDR3 protein. Found here are about 250,000 distinct CDR3 sequences, 20% to 30% of them singletons; the top ten hold about 5%. The sample was PBMCs, mostly from graft donor cells, taken 360 days after TCRalphabeta/CD19-depleted stem cell transplant. All receptors come from a female patient between 2 and 10 years old who had a stem cell transplant for congenital amegakaryocytic thrombocytopenia, so the T cells may come from the graft donor.

The chain has TRBV6-1 and TRBJ2-7, with D perhaps assigned TRBD1 or TRBD2 (5 bases each). Per the germline V gene, CDR1 is MNHNS and CDR2 is SASEGT. V was cut by 8 bases and J by 2 bases, with 13 bases left in between. The CDR3 loop spans 13 amino acids. DNA for the CDR3: TGTGCCAGCGGAAGGGACCAAGCCTACGAGCAGTACTTC. Residues: CASGRDQAYEQYF.

The J gene is TRBJ2-1, the V gene TRBV12-3 or TRBV12-4; D not certain. This CDR3 is built from 13 residues. The V gene lost 6 bases and the J gene lost 6 bases, with 12 bases spanning the gap. CDR3 nucleotide sequence: TGTGCCAGCAGCGCCGCCCATCCCAATGAGCAGTTCTTC. Translating gives CASSAAHPNEQFF.

This chain joins TRBV4-1 and TRBJ2-7; no definite D call. This CDR3 has 14 amino acids. Trimming removed 1 base at V and 4 bases at J, with 11 bases between. The V gene's germline CDR1 is MGHRA and CDR2 YSYEKL. The CDR3 spells CASSQVIQDYEQYF. As DNA, the CDR3 is TGCGCCAGCAGCCAAGTTATCCAAGATTACGAGCAGTACTTC.

At least ten counts were recorded for this clonotype. V is TRBV7-9 and J is TRBJ2-5, with 7 positions matching TRBD1. Germline values: CDR1 SEHNR, CDR2 FQNEAQ (reference sequence). V lost 5 bases, J lost 4 bases, and 4 bases stayed unmatched. The CDR3 runs to 13 residues. This CDR3 reads CASSPYRGETQYF. CDR3 nucleotides: TGTGCCAGCAGCCCCTACAGGGGAGAGACCCAGTACTTC.

The chain carries TRBV3-1 and TRBJ2-7, with D possibly TRBD1 on 7 matching bases. Germline V gene sequence: CDR1 LGHDT, CDR2 YNNKEL (reference sequence). With 7 bases removed from V and 3 bases from J, the gap between germline ends came to 10 bases. This CDR3 contains 12 residues. CDR3 residues: CASTQGGYEQYF. DNA of the CDR3: TGTGCCAGCACCCAGGGGGGCTACGAGCAGTACTTC.

This clonotype was detected a few times. The V and J genes are TRBV12-3 or TRBV12-4 and TRBJ1-1; D remains unclear. Trimming pared 2 bases from V and 4 bases from J, leaving 8 bases between. This CDR3 is built from 13 residues. CDR3 in DNA: TGTGCCAGCAGTTTATTGCAGGTCACTGAAGCTTTCTTT. This encodes CASSLLQVTEAFF.

This clonotype was counted a single time. The chain uses TRBV20-1 and TRBJ2-5; 9 bases line up with TRBD1. The J segment lost 2 bases and the V segment lost 2 bases, leaving 3 bases of the junction unmatched. Germline V gene lookup returns CDR1 DFQATT and CDR2 SNEGSKA (reference sequence). The CDR3 runs 14 residues. The CDR3 reads CSARPGQGQETQYF. The CDR3 nucleotides read TGCAGTGCTAGACCCGGACAGGGGCAAGAGACCCAGTACTTC.

This clonotype has a count of ten or more. The V and J genes are TRBV12-3 or TRBV12-4 and TRBJ2-2; TRBD1 matches 7 bases. The ends lost 7 bases at V and 9 bases at J; junction bases unmatched: 14. The CDR3 consists of 15 residues. CDR3 coding DNA: TGTGCCAGCACCCTCGCGCTACAGGGGCGCCGGGAGCTGTTTTTT. It specifies CASTLALQGRRELFF.

This clonotype has at least ten counts. V is TRBV28 and J is TRBJ2-5; TRBD1 matches at 7 bases. Trimming cost V 5 bases and J 5 bases; bases outside gene matches: 2. The CDR3 length is 12 residues. CDR1 is MDHEN and CDR2 is SYDVKM in the germline V gene. The CDR3 DNA reads TGTGCCAGCAGTCCCAGGGGGGAGACCCAGTACTTC. Encoded protein: CASSPRGETQYF.

This clonotype was found many times. The chain carries TRBV29-1 and TRBJ2-5; no clear D. Germline V CDR1 and CDR2: SQVTM, ANQGSEA. The CDR3 has 12 residues. V was cut by 4 bases and J by 7 bases, with 13 bases left in between. The CDR3 nucleotides are TGCAGCGTTGTTATCCTGGAGCGGACCCAGTACTTC. It codes for CSVVILERTQYF. The complete variable domain, with remaining parts taken from reference TRBV29-1 and TRBJ2-5, reads SAVISQKPSRDICQRGTSLTIQCQVDSQVTMMFWYRQQPGQSLTLIATANQGSEATYESGFVIDKFPISRPNLTFSTLTVSNMSPEDSSIYLCSVVILERTQYFGPGTRLLVL.

Of note for this clonotype: Compared with germline, one end of the junction differs, possibly owing to a read error. The chain couples TRBV12-3 or TRBV12-4 to TRBJ1-2; unclear D gene. This CDR3 is 13 amino acids long. The CDR3 sequence is CASSFMAIYGYPF. As DNA, the CDR3 is TGTGCCAGCAGTTTCATGGCAATCTATGGCTACCCCTTC.

In this sample, this clonotype turned up many times. The V gene is TRBV12-3 or TRBV12-4, the J gene TRBJ2-3, with no clear D. Between the trimmed V and J ends, which lost 3 bases and 0 bases, there was a span of 1 base. The CDR3 is 12 residues long. CDR3 in DNA: TGTGCCAGCAGTTTCAGCACAGATACGCAGTATTTT. As protein: CASSFSTDTQYF.

The V call is TRBV7-9, the J call TRBJ2-7; D is ambiguous. Germline values: CDR1 SEHNR, CDR2 FQNEAQ (reference sequence). Between the trimmed V and J ends, which lost 2 bases and 5 bases, there was a span of 13 bases. The CDR3 spans 14 residues. The CDR3 coding sequence is TGTGCCAGCAGCTTATATACCTCCGGCCACGAGCAGTACTTC. Protein product: CASSLYTSGHEQYF.

The V call is TRBV7-8, the J call TRBJ2-5, with D maybe TRBD1 (5 bases). Germline V gives CDR1 SGHVS, CDR2 FQNEAQ. V dropped 0 bases and J dropped 1 base, with 6 bases sitting between them. This CDR3 region has 14 residues. The CDR3 reads CASSLATVQETQYF. The CDR3 DNA reads as TGTGCCAGCAGCTTAGCGACAGTCCAAGAGACCCAGTACTTC. Full variable domain (rest looked up from reference TRBV7-8 and TRBJ2-5): GAGVSQSPRYKVAKRGQDVALRCDPISGHVSLFWYQQALGQGPEFLTYFQNEAQLDKSGLPSDRFFAERPEGSVSTLKIQRTQQEDSAVYLCASSLATVQETQYFGPGTRLLVL.